Presented here are 21 T cell receptor beta chains from one specimen sequenced in a study of T-cell memory formation after mild COVID-19. Using its own MiXCR run on the 5' RACE reads, TCRdb lists one record per CDR3 protein. The table includes approximately 500,000 distinct CDR3 sequences, about 23% detected once. The sample was PBMCs or a T cell subset sorted from them (not recorded which). The receptors were sampled from an adult woman who had mild COVID-19 (a few samples of this study predate the infection). Cell type and time point are not known.

V is TRBV4-1 and J is TRBJ2-7, with a weak D call TRBD2 (7 bases). Germline V CDR1 and CDR2: MGHRA, YSYEKL. This CDR3 is built from 15 residues. The germline V and J ends were trimmed by 2 bases and 4 bases, with 15 bases remaining between them. In nucleotides, the CDR3 is TGCGCCAGCAGCCAACAGACAGGCGGGAGATACGAGCAGTACTTC. The encoded protein is CASSQQTGGRYEQYF.

Only a few counts were recorded for this clonotype. The chain links TRBV4-1 to TRBJ2-7, with unresolved D. CDR3 length: 14 amino acids. Germline-derived CDR1 and CDR2 are MGHRA and YSYEKL. V shed 1 base and J shed 1 base, with 8 bases lying between them. The CDR3 region is CASSQGVPSYEQYF. DNA for the CDR3: TGCGCCAGCAGCCAAGGGGTCCCTTCCTACGAGCAGTACTTC.

This clonotype was counted a few times. This chain uses TRBV10-3 with TRBJ2-7; TRBD1 agrees at 9 bases. With 3 bases clipped from V and 6 bases from J, the junction kept 9 bases outside the gene matches. From germline, CDR1 is ENHRY and CDR2 SYGVKD. The CDR3 runs 15 residues. Here the CDR3 reads CAISEVGTGPSEQYF. The CDR3 DNA reads as TGTGCCATCAGTGAAGTCGGGACAGGGCCGTCCGAGCAGTACTTC.

This clonotype turned up a few times. This chain uses TRBV5-1 with TRBJ2-5, with D maybe TRBD1 (5 bases). V was shortened by 4 bases and J by 5 bases, with 12 bases between the two germline ends. Germline V gives CDR1 SGHRS, CDR2 YFSETQ. The CDR3 covers 13 residues. CDR3: CASSPRVRETQYF. The CDR3 coding sequence is TGCGCCAGCAGCCCCAGGGTACGGGAGACCCAGTACTTC.

This clonotype has more than one count but fewer than ten. The chain links TRBV14 to TRBJ1-2; TRBD1 aligns across 10 bases. Germline V lookup: CDR1 SGHDN, CDR2 FVKESK. J lost 8 bases, V lost 1 base, and 7 bases had no gene match. This CDR3 is 15 amino acids long. CDR3 sequence (DNA): TGTGCCAGCAGCCAAGGAGGGACAGGGGCGAAGGGCTACACCTTC. Amino acid sequence: CASSQGGTGAKGYTF.

The V call is TRBV24-1, the J call TRBJ1-1; D not resolved. CDR1 is KGHDR and CDR2 is SFDVKD in the germline V gene. V was pared by 1 base and J by 14 bases, with 16 bases between. The CDR3 runs to 13 residues. CDR3 nucleotides: TGTGCCACCAGTGATTTCGCTTTCGTGGGTGAGTTCTTT. Translated: CATSDFAFVGEFF.

This clonotype has just a few counts. The chain combines TRBV10-3 with TRBJ2-5, with TRBD2 matching 11 bases. The V gene end was trimmed by 8 bases and the J gene end by 9 bases; junction bases not matched to a gene: 14. The germline gives CDR1 ENHRY, CDR2 SYGVKD. There are 15 residues in the CDR3. The chain's CDR3 is CAIGPGLAEDVAQYF. CDR3 DNA sequence: TGTGCCATCGGGCCGGGACTAGCGGAAGACGTGGCCCAGTACTTC.

The J gene is TRBJ2-3, the V gene TRBV29-1, with 10 bases fitting TRBD1. The V gene end was trimmed by 4 bases and the J gene end by 8 bases; junction bases not matched to a gene: 6. Germline CDR1 and CDR2: SQVTM and ANQGSEA. The CDR3 contains 13 residues. CDR3 DNA sequence: TGCAGCGTTGGACAGGGGGCTGAGGGTACGCAGTATTTT. Protein product: CSVGQGAEGTQYF.

This clonotype was found a few times. The chain couples TRBV6-1 to TRBJ2-7; no reliable D call. The CDR3 is 14 residues long. V dropped 1 base and J dropped 0 bases, with 7 bases sitting between them. The V gene's germline CDR1 is MNHNS and CDR2 SASEGT. In DNA, the CDR3 is TGTGCCAGCAGTGAAGGTGGCTTCTCCTACGAGCAGTACTTC. It yields the protein CASSEGGFSYEQYF.

The chain couples TRBV2 to TRBJ2-5; D gene ambiguous. Germline V gene data show CDR1 as SNHLY and CDR2 as FYNNEI. The CDR3 extends over 13 amino acids. Trimming shortened V by 9 bases and J by 1 base, and 12 bases separated the two germline ends. The CDR3 nucleotides read TGTGCCAGTAACATACTTATCCAAGAGACCCAGTACTTC. This codes for CASNILIQETQYF.

This clonotype was detected a few times. The V gene is TRBV11-3, the J gene TRBJ1-1; TRBD1 agrees at 7 bases. With 4 bases clipped from V and 1 base from J, the junction kept 9 bases outside the gene matches. Per the germline V gene, CDR1 is SGHNT and CDR2 is YENEEA. This CDR3 is 16 amino acids long. The DNA of the CDR3 is TGTGCCAGCAGCTCTGAACAGGGGTCTTCGAACACTGAAGCTTTCTTT. It yields the protein CASSSEQGSSNTEAFF.

The rearrangement links TRBV7-3 to TRBJ1-1; possibly TRBD1 for D (6 bases). V lost 5 bases and J 5 bases, leaving 12 bases between the germline ends. The CDR3 sequence is 13 residues long. CDR1 and CDR2 (germline): SGHTA, FQGTGA. The CDR3 region is CASSPGDTTEAFF. CDR3 nucleotides: TGTGCCAGCAGCCCTGGGGACACGACTGAAGCTTTCTTT.

The rearrangement links TRBV11-3 to TRBJ2-1, with 8 bases fitting TRBD2. V lost 5 bases to trimming and J lost 8 bases; unmatched junction nucleotides: 11. Germline CDR1 and CDR2: SGHNT and YENEEA. The CDR3 covers 15 residues. This CDR3 reads CASSPPLAVVDEQFF. CDR3 DNA: TGTGCCAGCAGCCCACCACTAGCGGTTGTTGATGAGCAGTTCTTC.

This clonotype occurred a few times. The J gene is TRBJ1-2, the V gene TRBV20-1; the match to TRBD1 covers 9 bases. Germline V gene sequence: CDR1 DFQATT, CDR2 SNEGSKA (reference sequence). After removal of 2 bases from V and 6 bases from J, the junction contained 7 bases not matched to a gene. The CDR3 consists of 14 residues. The CDR3 nucleotides read TGCAGTGCTAGACCGAGACGACAGGGGGATGGCTACACCTTC. It specifies CSARPRRQGDGYTF.

This rearrangement joins TRBV24-1 to TRBJ2-1; D unresolved. Trimming cost V 2 bases and J 8 bases, with 6 bases left between them. The CDR3 sequence is 12 residues long. Germline CDR1 and CDR2: KGHDR and SFDVKD. CDR3 nucleotide sequence: TGTGCCACCAGTGATTCGACTTATGAGCAGTTCTTC. It codes for CATSDSTYEQFF.

This clonotype was seen just once. This chain joins TRBV20-1 and TRBJ2-7; the D gene is possibly TRBD2 (5 bases). Germline values: CDR1 DFQATT, CDR2 SNEGSKA (reference sequence). The CDR3 consists of 17 residues. V dropped 3 bases and J dropped 3 bases, with 24 bases sitting between them. CDR3 nucleotide sequence: TGCAGTGCTAGGGAACGGACTCTCAGAACTAACAACTACGAGCAGTACTTC. Protein sequence: CSARERTLRTNNYEQYF.

The CDR3 DNA sequence: TGTGCCAGCAGCTCACAGGGTTTCGGGGACACCATATATTTT. Protein sequence: CASSSQGFGDTIYF. V usage is TRBV7-6 and J usage is TRBJ1-3; D is perhaps TRBD1 (6 bases). V was pared by 4 bases and J by 8 bases, with 15 bases between. CDR3 size: 14 residues. The germline gives CDR1 SGHVS, CDR2 FNYEAQ.

This clonotype occurred a few times. The rearrangement uses TRBV7-2 and TRBJ1-1; D possibly corresponds to TRBD1 (5 bases). V lost 3 bases, J lost 3 bases, and 8 bases lay in between. Germline CDR1 SGHTA, CDR2 FQGNSA. The CDR3 covers 13 residues. CDR3 amino acids: CASSFRADTEAFF. The CDR3 DNA sequence: TGTGCCAGCAGCTTCAGGGCGGACACTGAAGCTTTCTTT.

This clonotype was counted a few times. This sequence joins TRBV30 and TRBJ2-1; D possibly corresponds to TRBD2 (7 bases). In germline, CDR1 is GTSNPN, CDR2 SVGIG (reference sequence). The V and J ends lost 3 bases and 6 bases respectively, with 12 bases between them. The CDR3 spans 13 residues. CDR3 nucleotides: TGTGCCTGGAGCCTCGGGGGGCCCAATGAGCAGTTCTTC. It yields the protein CAWSLGGPNEQFF.

The chain has TRBV5-1 and TRBJ1-1, with 11 bases aligning to TRBD1. CDR3 size: 16 residues. V was pared by 5 bases and J by 5 bases, with 11 bases of the junction left unmatched. Germline CDR1 and CDR2: SGHRS and YFSETQ. In DNA form, the CDR3 reads TGCGCCAGCAGAAGTCAGGACAGGGGGCGCGGTACTGAAGCTTTCTTT. As protein: CASRSQDRGRGTEAFF.

The V and J genes are TRBV6-5 and TRBJ2-4, with D possibly TRBD1 on 7 matching bases. Germline loops: CDR1 MNHEY, CDR2 SVGAGI. The V end lost 4 bases, the J end lost 0 bases, and 16 bases lay between the germline ends. There are 17 residues in the CDR3. In DNA, the CDR3 is TGTGCCAGCAGTTCGTTTCAGGGGGGTTTAGCCAAAAACATTCAGTACTTC. It specifies CASSSFQGGLAKNIQYF.